The present T cell receptor beta chain was sequenced within a study of cytomegalovirus exposure and HLA in healthy donors. Regarding the study as a whole: The study recorded more than 150 TCR beta chains that were cytomegalovirus-associated. The authors later found TCR association rates varying by HLA locus, with DRB1 most and HLA-C fewest.

A remark on this clone: Its antigen is still unknown.

PCR amplification relied on 60 Vbeta primers (plus 13 Jbeta primers). Some clones are missing from TCRdb's copy, which holds only in-frame ones; the method was immunoSEQ multiplex PCR. This table has some 87,000 clones, about three quarters appearing once. Per germline, CDR1 SEHNR and CDR2 FQNEAQ (reference sequence). With 5 bases clipped from V and 10 bases from J, the junction kept 10 bases outside the gene matches. The CDR3 runs 15 residues. The chain links TRBV7-9 to TRBJ2-3, with 12 bases fitting TRBD2. Sequences were obtained from PBMCs. This TCR derives from a middle-aged man in good health and CMV-seropositive. CDR3 amino acids: CASSGLAGPFRAQYF. The CDR3 DNA reads TGTGCCAGCAGCGGACTAGCGGGGCCCTTCAGGGCGCAGTATTTT.